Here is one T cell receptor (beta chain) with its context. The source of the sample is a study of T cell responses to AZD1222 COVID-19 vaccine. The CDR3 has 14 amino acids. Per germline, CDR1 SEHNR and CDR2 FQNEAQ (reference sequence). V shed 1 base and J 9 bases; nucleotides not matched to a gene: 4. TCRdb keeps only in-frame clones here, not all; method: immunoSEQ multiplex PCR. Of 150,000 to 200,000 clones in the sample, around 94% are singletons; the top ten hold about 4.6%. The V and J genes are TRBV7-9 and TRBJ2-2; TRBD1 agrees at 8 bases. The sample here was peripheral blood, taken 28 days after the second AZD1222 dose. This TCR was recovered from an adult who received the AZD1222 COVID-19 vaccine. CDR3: CASSLGTGKWELFF. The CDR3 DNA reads TGTGCCAGCAGCTTAGGGACAGGGAAGTGGGAGCTGTTTTTT.